These T cell receptor beta chains were read from a single sample in a study of cytomegalovirus exposure and HLA in healthy donors. Sequencing used immunoSEQ multiplex PCR; TCRdb keeps in-frame clones, though not all of them. The profile covers around 45,000 clones, with roughly 90% appearing a single time and 5.6% taken by the ten largest. The sample taken for sequencing was PBMCs. The receptors originated from a young man in good health and CMV-seronegative. CDR3s leave out the opening cysteine and the closing phenylalanine or tryptophan. The D gene is left open where the match is weak.

TRBJ1-5 NA 13 TRBV12-5 ASGFQNRANQPQH
TRBJ1-4 NA 12 TRBV9 ASSATGHNEKLF
TRBJ2-3 TRBD1 15 TRBV7-9 ASSFQTGGIYTDTQY
TRBJ1-1 NA 12 TRBV11-2 ASSRGQPNTEAF
TRBJ1-1 NA 12 TRBV19 ASSSQNSNTEAF
TRBJ2-3 NA 11 TRBV15 ATRRPTTDTQY
TRBJ2-5 NA 10 TRBV27 ASGTGSETQY
TRBJ2-2 TRBD2 14 TRBV15 ATSRAGTSRPGELF
TRBJ2-3 TRBD2 14 TRBV5-6 ASSLGLANVGDTQY
TRBJ1-2 TRBD1 12 TRBV6-5 ASSSRTGLYGYT
TRBJ2-1 TRBD1 12 TRBV7-3 ASSRDRGYNEQF
TRBJ1-2 TRBD1 12 TRBV6-5 ASSSHRGNYGYT
TRBJ1-2 NA 12 TRBV28 ASSFFFGGDGYT
TRBJ2-5 TRBD2 15 TRBV28 ASSLIKLAGVAETQY
TRBJ2-2 TRBD2 13 TRBV2 ASSPTSATTGELF
TRBJ1-4 NA 13 TRBV28 ASSRRGRSDEKLF
TRBJ1-5 TRBD1 12 TRBV7-2 ASSLGAGGQPQH
TRBJ1-4 TRBD1 12 TRBV9 ASSVDREGEKLF
TRBJ1-3 TRBD1 15 TRBV5-1 ASSPQTGGVSGNTIY
TRBJ2-7 TRBD1 12 TRBV25-1 ASSPDREIDEQY
TRBJ2-1 TRBD2 14 TRBV11-3 ASSLSSGSSYNEQF
TRBJ1-2 NA 13 TRBV6-5 ASSAQAFPNYGYT
TRBJ1-4 NA 13 TRBV10-3 AISESTTTNEKLF
TRBJ2-7 NA 12 TRBV6-6 ASSYSMPGYEQY
TRBJ2-7 NA 12 TRBV2 ASSDGGLTYEQY
TRBJ2-5 TRBD1 14 TRBV18 VSSSPPGGGSETQY
TRBJ2-1 TRBD1 13 TRBV5-1 ASIPGTGISNEQF
TRBJ2-3 NA 13 TRBV6-1 ASSELTGSTDTQY
TRBJ2-7 NA 14 TRBV6-5 ASSYSRGTTSYEQY
TRBJ2-3 NA 15 TRBV7-2 ASSSDLAGAITDTQY
TRBJ1-2 NA 12 TRBV6-5 ASSYSKRVENYT
TRBJ1-1 NA 14 TRBV4-2 ASSQDRTAMNTEAF
TRBJ2-7 TRBD2 12 TRBV9 ASSAGLAANEQY
TRBJ1-1 NA 13 TRBV5-4 ASRNPRGGNTEAF
TRBJ2-7 NA 11 TRBV7-5 ARSLRGGPEQY
TRBJ1-2 TRBD1 12 TRBV6-5 ASSFGTGVYGYT